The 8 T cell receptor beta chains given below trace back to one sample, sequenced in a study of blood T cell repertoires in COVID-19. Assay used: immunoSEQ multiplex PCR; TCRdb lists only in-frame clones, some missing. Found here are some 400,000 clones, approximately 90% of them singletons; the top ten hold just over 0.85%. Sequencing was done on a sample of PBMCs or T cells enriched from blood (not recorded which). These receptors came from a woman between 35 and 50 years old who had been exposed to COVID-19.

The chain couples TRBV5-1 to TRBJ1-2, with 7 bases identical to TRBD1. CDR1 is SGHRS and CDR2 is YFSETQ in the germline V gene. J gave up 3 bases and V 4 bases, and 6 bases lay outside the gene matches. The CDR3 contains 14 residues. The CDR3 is CASSPGTDYYGYTF. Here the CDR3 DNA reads TGCGCCAGCAGCCCAGGGACAGACTACTATGGCTACACCTTC.

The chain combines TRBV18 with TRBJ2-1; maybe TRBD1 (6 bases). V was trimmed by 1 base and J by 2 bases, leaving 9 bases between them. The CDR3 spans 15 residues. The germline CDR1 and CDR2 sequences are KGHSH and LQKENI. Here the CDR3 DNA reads TGTGCCAGCTCACCACTTGAGGGGGCCTACAATGAGCAGTTCTTC. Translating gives CASSPLEGAYNEQFF.

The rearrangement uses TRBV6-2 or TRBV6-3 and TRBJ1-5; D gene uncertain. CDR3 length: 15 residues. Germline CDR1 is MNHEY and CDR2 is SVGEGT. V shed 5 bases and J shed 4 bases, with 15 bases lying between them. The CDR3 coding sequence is TGTGCCAGCAGTCCAGGAAGGGCGGGGAATCAGCCCCAGCATTTT. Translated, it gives CASSPGRAGNQPQHF.

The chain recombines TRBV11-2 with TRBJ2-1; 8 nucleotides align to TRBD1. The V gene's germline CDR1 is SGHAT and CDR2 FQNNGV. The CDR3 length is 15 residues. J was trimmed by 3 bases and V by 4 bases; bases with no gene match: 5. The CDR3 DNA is TGTGCCAGCAGCTCGCAGGGGGCAGGCTACAATGAGCAGTTCTTC. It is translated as CASSSQGAGYNEQFF.

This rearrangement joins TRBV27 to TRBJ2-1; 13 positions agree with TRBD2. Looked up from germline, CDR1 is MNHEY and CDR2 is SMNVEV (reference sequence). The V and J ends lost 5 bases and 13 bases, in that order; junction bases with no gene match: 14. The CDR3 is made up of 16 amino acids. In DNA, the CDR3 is TGTGCCAGCAGTCTAACGACGGGTGGGGGACTAGCGGGACAGTTCTTC. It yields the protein CASSLTTGGGLAGQFF.

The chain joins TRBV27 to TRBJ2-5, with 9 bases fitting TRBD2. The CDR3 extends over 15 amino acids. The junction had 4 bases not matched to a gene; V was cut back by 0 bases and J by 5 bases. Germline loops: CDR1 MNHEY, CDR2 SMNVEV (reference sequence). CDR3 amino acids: CASSLSSGSWETQYF. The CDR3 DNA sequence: TGTGCCAGCAGTTTATCTAGCGGGAGCTGGGAGACCCAGTACTTC.

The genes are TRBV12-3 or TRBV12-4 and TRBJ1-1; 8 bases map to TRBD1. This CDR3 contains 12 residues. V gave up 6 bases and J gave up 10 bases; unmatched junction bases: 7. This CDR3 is CASSSGGGGAFF. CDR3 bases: TGTGCCAGCAGCTCAGGGGGCGGGGGAGCTTTCTTT.

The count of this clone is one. The CDR3 DNA is TGTGCCAGCAGCCGCCCCGGGGGACAAGAGACCCAGTACTTC. Its protein product is CASSRPGGQETQYF. The V gene is TRBV5-4, the J gene TRBJ2-5, with a possible D match to TRBD2 (6 bases). Trimming cost V 4 bases and J 2 bases, with 12 bases left between them. Germline CDR1 is SGHNT and CDR2 is YYREEE (reference sequence). The CDR3 runs 14 residues.